The 29 T cell receptor beta chains below all came from one sample that was sequenced in a study of blood T cell repertoires in COVID-19. TCRdb's copy holds only in-frame clones and misses some; the assay was immunoSEQ multiplex PCR. The table includes 25,000 to 30,000 clones, about 89% detected once. Sequenced: peripheral blood. These receptors originate from a man between 65 and 85 years old with active COVID-19.

This chain connects TRBV28 to TRBJ1-2, with a possible D match to TRBD1 (5 bases). The germline V gene has CDR1 MDHEN and CDR2 SYDVKM. Trimming shortened V by 3 bases and J by 4 bases, and 12 bases separated the two germline ends. The CDR3 totals 14 residues. CDR3 residues: CASSFSGGGYGYTF. Here the CDR3 DNA reads TGTGCCAGCAGTTTCTCGGGGGGGGGCTATGGCTACACCTTC.

This sequence joins TRBV12-5 and TRBJ2-5; 9 bases are a match to TRBD2. This CDR3 region has 19 residues. The V and J ends lost 0 bases and 1 base, in that order; junction bases with no gene match: 12. CDR1 and CDR2 (germline): LGHNT, FRNRAP. The CDR3 DNA follows: TGTGCTAGTGGTTTGGTCCTCTTATCAGCGGGGGGACTCCAAGAGACCCAGTACTTC. Protein sequence: CASGLVLLSAGGLQETQYF.

The rearrangement uses TRBV10-3 and TRBJ2-1; 10 nucleotides match TRBD2. J lost 5 bases, V lost 6 bases, and 4 bases had no gene match. Germline CDR1 and CDR2: ENHRY and SYGVKD. The CDR3 totals 14 residues. The CDR3 DNA follows: TGTGCCATCAGCACTAGCGGGGTCAACAATGAGCAGTTCTTC. It specifies CAISTSGVNNEQFF.

The chain has TRBV7-2 and TRBJ2-2, with 13 bases fitting TRBD2. Germline V lookup: CDR1 SGHTA, CDR2 FQGNSA. The CDR3 is made up of 17 amino acids. V gave up 1 base and J gave up 7 bases; unmatched junction bases: 6. In nucleotides, the CDR3 is TGTGCCAGCAGCTTAGGACTAGCGGGGGGCCATGGCGGGGAGCTGTTTTTT. It yields the protein CASSLGLAGGHGGELFF.

The V gene is TRBV3-1 (or the pseudogene TRBV3-2), the J gene TRBJ1-1; 9 nucleotides match TRBD1. Trimming at V came to 1 base and at J to 11 bases, leaving 8 bases not matched to a gene. Germline CDR1 LGHDT, CDR2 YNNKEL (reference sequence). This CDR3 is 14 amino acids long. The CDR3 sequence is CASSQAGGTGYAFF. CDR3 DNA sequence: TGTGCCAGCAGCCAAGCTGGCGGGACAGGGTATGCTTTCTTT.

The CDR3 is CASSPLLRQGVFF. In DNA, the CDR3 is TGTGCCAGCAGCCCCCTTTTAAGACAGGGAGTGTTTTTT. The chain joins TRBV4-2 to TRBJ1-4; 7 bases map to TRBD1. Germline V gene sequence: CDR1 LGHNA, CDR2 YNFKEQ. V lost 4 bases to trimming and J lost 15 bases; unmatched junction nucleotides: 11. This CDR3 has 13 amino acids.

CDR3 sequence reads: CASSPDLGQGYTF. CDR3 in DNA: TGTGCCAGCTCACCAGACCTGGGACAAGGCTACACCTTC. The gene calls are TRBV18 and TRBJ1-2, with D maybe TRBD1 (6 bases). CDR3 length: 13 amino acids. Per germline, CDR1 KGHSH and CDR2 LQKENI. Trimming took off 2 bases at V and 8 bases at J, with 12 bases between the two ends.

The chain couples TRBV6-5 to TRBJ2-5, with D possibly TRBD2 on 5 matching bases. The CDR3 consists of 15 residues. Germline lookup yields CDR1 MNHEY and CDR2 SVGAGI. V lost 7 bases, J lost 0 bases, and 15 bases lay in between. The CDR3 protein is CASTEGKEYQETQYF. CDR3 nucleotides: TGTGCCAGCACCGAGGGTAAGGAATACCAAGAGACCCAGTACTTC.

The chain uses TRBV6-5 and TRBJ2-7; 9 bases are a match to TRBD1. CDR1 is MNHEY, CDR2 SVGAGI, per germline. Trimming took 6 bases from V and 6 from J; bases not matched to a gene: 12. The CDR3 has 15 residues. CDR3 nucleotides: TGTGCCAGCAGAGCCGGGACAGGGAGAGTTGGCGAGCAGTACTTC. Translating gives CASRAGTGRVGEQYF.

V and J are TRBV5-5 and TRBJ1-5; 7 nucleotides line up with TRBD1. The CDR3 loop spans 17 amino acids. Germline V gives CDR1 SGHKS, CDR2 YYEKEE (reference sequence). J lost 1 base, V lost 1 base, and 8 bases had no gene match. The CDR3 DNA sequence: TGTGCCAGCAGCTTGTCGACAGGGTTAGGGAGCAATCAGCCCCAGCATTTT. Translated: CASSLSTGLGSNQPQHF.

The J gene is TRBJ2-1, the V gene TRBV30; perhaps TRBD2 as D (6 bases). Between the trimmed V and J ends, which lost 4 bases and 8 bases, there was a span of 12 bases. This CDR3 contains 12 residues. Germline CDR1 GTSNPN, CDR2 SVGIG (reference sequence). Here the CDR3 reads CAWNPGGDEQFF. The CDR3 coding sequence is TGTGCCTGGAATCCGGGCGGGGATGAGCAGTTCTTC.

CDR3: CAWSWGQANTEAFF. The CDR3 bases are TGTGCCTGGAGTTGGGGACAGGCAAACACTGAAGCTTTCTTT. The genes are TRBV30 and TRBJ1-1, with TRBD1 matching over 8 bases. The V segment lost 2 bases and the J segment 2 bases; nucleotides outside the gene matches: 4. The CDR3 length is 14 residues. The germline V gene encodes CDR1 GTSNPN and CDR2 SVGIG (reference sequence).

J is TRBJ1-1 and V is TRBV7-2, with a weak D call TRBD1 (5 bases). Per the germline V gene, CDR1 is SGHTA and CDR2 is FQGNSA. The CDR3 is made up of 12 amino acids. V lost 1 base, J lost 7 bases, and 7 bases lay in between. The CDR3 spells CASSLERGEAFF. CDR3 sequence (DNA): TGTGCCAGCAGCTTAGAAAGGGGTGAAGCTTTCTTT.

The CDR3 DNA reads as TGTGCCAGCAGCTCTCGGGACAGGGTGGGTGATGAGCAGTTCTTC. Protein: CASSSRDRVGDEQFF. The chain joins TRBV7-6 to TRBJ2-1; 9 bases line up with TRBD1. J was trimmed by 8 bases and V by 4 bases; bases with no gene match: 9. Germline V gene data show CDR1 as SGHVS and CDR2 as FNYEAQ. The CDR3 is 15 amino acids.

This chain uses TRBV29-1 with TRBJ2-6, with D perhaps matching TRBD2 (5 bases). The V and J ends lost 5 bases and 2 bases respectively, with 13 bases between them. Germline CDR1 reads SQVTM; CDR2 reads ANQGSEA. The CDR3 is 15 residues long. The CDR3 DNA reads as TGCAGCGTTCTGTCTCTCGGGGCTGGGGCCAACGTCCTGACTTTC. Residues: CSVLSLGAGANVLTF.

Written as DNA, the CDR3 is TGTGCCAGCAGCTCATACACTGAAGCTTTCTTT. It encodes CASSSYTEAFF. This sequence joins TRBV14 and TRBJ1-1; D remains unclear. This CDR3 has 11 residues. Trimming pared 5 bases from V and 3 bases from J, leaving 4 bases between. The germline V gene has CDR1 SGHDN and CDR2 FVKESK.

This clone was seen once. This CDR3 is CASSQRGTQETQYF. CDR3 sequence (DNA): TGTGCCAGCAGCCAACGGGGTACCCAAGAGACCCAGTACTTC. The chain uses TRBV7-9 and TRBJ2-5; perhaps TRBD2 as D (5 bases). The CDR3 runs 14 residues. Trimming took 5 bases from V and 1 from J, leaving 11 bases between them. The germline V gene has CDR1 SEHNR and CDR2 FQNEAQ (reference sequence).

This chain links TRBV3-1 (or the pseudogene TRBV3-2) with TRBJ1-1, with D possibly TRBD1 on 5 matching bases. Germline assignment: CDR1 LGHDT and CDR2 YNNKEL (reference sequence). Trimming shortened V by 4 bases and J by 10 bases, and 13 bases separated the two germline ends. The CDR3 totals 12 residues. CDR3 loop: CASSPGGGRAFF. The CDR3 region has the DNA TGTGCCAGCAGCCCCGGCGGGGGGAGAGCTTTCTTT.

The chain uses TRBV10-3 and TRBJ2-2, with D possibly being TRBD1 (6 bases). V lost 3 bases to trimming and J lost 0 bases, with 8 bases between them. Germline V gene lookup returns CDR1 ENHRY and CDR2 SYGVKD. The CDR3 consists of 15 residues. CDR3 in DNA: TGTGCCATCAGTGACACAGGGCCGAACACCGGGGAGCTGTTTTTT. Amino acid sequence: CAISDTGPNTGELFF.

The chain couples TRBV18 to TRBJ2-2; the D gene is possibly TRBD2 (6 bases). Trimming pared 2 bases from V and 0 bases from J, leaving 10 bases between. This CDR3 has 16 amino acids. Germline V gene sequence: CDR1 KGHSH, CDR2 LQKENI. The CDR3 loop is CASSPNGGTNTGELFF. The DNA for the CDR3 is TGTGCCAGCTCACCAAATGGGGGGACGAACACCGGGGAGCTGTTTTTT.

This clone appeared once. This chain links TRBV4-2 with TRBJ2-1; the match to TRBD1 covers 12 bases. The V gene's germline CDR1 is LGHNA and CDR2 YNFKEQ. Trimming at V came to 1 base and at J to 10 bases, leaving 8 bases not matched to a gene. The CDR3 has 16 residues. The CDR3 DNA follows: TGTGCCAGCAGCCAAGGGCCAACCGGGACAGGGGGCGAGCAGTTCTTC. Translating it yields CASSQGPTGTGGEQFF.

The CDR3 protein is CASSQDLGRVPPDTQYF. For the CDR3, the DNA is TGTGCCAGCAGCCAAGACCTGGGGAGGGTCCCCCCAGATACGCAGTATTTT. The chain has TRBV14 and TRBJ2-3, with TRBD2 matching 7 bases. CDR1 SGHDN and CDR2 FVKESK come from the germline V gene. The V segment lost 0 bases and the J segment 4 bases; nucleotides outside the gene matches: 10. The CDR3 has 17 residues.

This clone was seen once. The V and J genes are TRBV29-1 and TRBJ1-1; D might be TRBD1 (6 bases). Germline V gives CDR1 SQVTM, CDR2 ANQGSEA. The CDR3 length is 13 residues. CDR3 sequence reads: CSGFDRKGTEAFF. The DNA of the CDR3 is TGCAGTGGCTTTGACAGGAAAGGCACTGAAGCTTTCTTT.

This chain links TRBV2 with TRBJ1-2; tentatively, D is TRBD1 (5 bases). The V end was cut by 6 bases, the J end by 2 bases, with 13 bases between. Germline lookup yields CDR1 SNHLY and CDR2 FYNNEI. This CDR3 region has 14 residues. This chain's CDR3 is CASRIAQGNYGYTF. The DNA of the CDR3 is TGTGCCAGCAGGATCGCGCAGGGAAACTATGGCTACACCTTC.

V is TRBV7-9 and J is TRBJ2-1; D remains unclear. CDR1 is SEHNR, CDR2 FQNEAQ, per germline (reference sequence). V was cut by 3 bases and J by 0 bases, with 9 bases left in between. The CDR3 runs 15 residues. CDR3 region: CASSFRLSSYNEQFF. The CDR3 coding sequence is TGTGCCAGCAGCTTCCGATTGAGCTCCTACAATGAGCAGTTCTTC.

The chain employs TRBV7-2 and TRBJ2-5; the match to TRBD2 covers 10 bases. This CDR3 spans 16 amino acids. J lost 4 bases, V lost 0 bases, and 5 bases had no gene match. CDR1 is SGHTA, CDR2 FQGNSA, per germline. CDR3 DNA sequence: TGTGCCAGCAGCTTAGCGCGGCTAGCGGGGGCAGAGACCCAGTACTTC. It encodes CASSLARLAGAETQYF.

CDR3 residues: CASSLEYRGQSEKLFF. The CDR3 DNA is TGCGCCAGCAGCTTAGAGTACAGGGGGCAAAGTGAAAAACTGTTTTTT. This chain uses TRBV5-1 with TRBJ1-4, with 9 bases matching TRBD1. CDR3 size: 16 residues. With 2 bases clipped from V and 7 bases from J, the junction kept 9 bases outside the gene matches. CDR1 SGHRS and CDR2 YFSETQ come from the germline V gene. Using reference TRBV5-1 and TRBJ1-4 for the parts outside the CDR3, the full variable domain is KAGVTQTPRYLIKTRGQQVTLSCSPISGHRSVSWYQQTPGQGLQFLFEYFSETQRNKGNFPGRFSGRQFSNSRSEMNVSTLELGDSALYLCASSLEYRGQSEKLFFGSGTQLSVL.

The rearrangement joins TRBV7-9 to TRBJ2-3, with D possibly matching TRBD2 (5 bases). The germline CDR1 and CDR2 sequences are SEHNR and FQNEAQ (reference sequence). Trimming removed 5 bases at V and 6 bases at J, with 9 bases between. CDR3 length: 12 amino acids. The CDR3 loop reads CASSVTRDTQYF. For the CDR3, the DNA is TGTGCCAGCAGCGTAACTAGGGATACGCAGTATTTT.

The V gene is TRBV4-3, the J gene TRBJ1-1; D is uncertain. The V gene lost 0 bases and the J gene lost 4 bases, with 6 bases spanning the gap. The CDR3 sequence is 13 residues long. From germline, CDR1 is LGHNA and CDR2 YSLEER. CDR3 amino acids: CASSQESSTEAFF. Here the CDR3 DNA reads TGCGCCAGCAGCCAAGAATCCTCCACTGAAGCTTTCTTT.